These 15 T cell receptor beta chains came from one sample sequenced in a study of T cell changes during pregnancy in multiple sclerosis. The method was immunoSEQ multiplex PCR; TCRdb's version includes in-frame clones alone and lacks a portion of them. The sample lists approximately 63,000 clones; approximately 92% were seen once. Sequencing was performed on peripheral blood, taken in the third trimester of pregnancy. These receptors all stem from a female donor in good health, enrolled as a control in a pregnancy study.

The chain recombines TRBV30 with TRBJ1-2; D ambiguous. Trimming shortened V by 0 bases and J by 8 bases, and 16 bases separated the two germline ends. The germline V gene has CDR1 GTSNPN and CDR2 SVGIG (reference sequence). CDR3 length: 14 residues. The CDR3 DNA reads TGTGCCTGGAGTGTAAAACGGCGGTGGGAGGGCTACACCTTC. Amino acids: CAWSVKRRWEGYTF.

V is TRBV20-1 and J is TRBJ2-7; possible D gene TRBD1, 6 bases. The CDR3 runs to 10 residues. The germline V gene encodes CDR1 DFQATT and CDR2 SNEGSKA (reference sequence). The DNA for the CDR3 is TGCAGCACAGGGTCGGGGGAGCAGTACTTC. This encodes CSTGSGEQYF.

The chain joins TRBV10-3 to TRBJ2-7, with D perhaps TRBD1 (5 bases). The length of the CDR3 is 15 residues. V was pared by 2 bases and J by 0 bases, with 11 bases between. CDR1 is ENHRY and CDR2 is SYGVKD in the germline V gene. The CDR3: CAISEAAGFSYEQYF. The CDR3 bases are TGTGCCATCAGTGAGGCAGCAGGGTTCTCCTACGAGCAGTACTTC.

This chain links TRBV20-1 with TRBJ1-2; unclear D gene. CDR1 is DFQATT, CDR2 SNEGSKA, per germline (reference sequence). Trimming left V 6 bases short and J 8 bases short, with 13 bases between. The CDR3 has 11 amino acids. The DNA for the CDR3 is TGCAGTGCGAGACCGCCGGGGGGCTACACCTTC. Its protein is CSARPPGGYTF.

This clone was seen only a few times. V and J are TRBV7-2 and TRBJ1-2, with 10 bases lining up with TRBD1. This CDR3 is built from 18 residues. Germline V CDR1 and CDR2: SGHTA, FQGNSA. V lost 1 base and J lost 8; bases outside the gene matches: 16. CDR3 DNA sequence: TGTGCCAGCAGCTTAGACGTTACGGGACAGGGGAGAACTTACGGCTACACCTTC. Protein sequence: CASSLDVTGQGRTYGYTF.

J is TRBJ2-7 and V is TRBV7-2; 10 bases map to TRBD2. This CDR3 is 16 amino acids long. The ends lost 1 base at V and 3 bases at J; junction bases unmatched: 6. Germline CDR1 is SGHTA and CDR2 is FQGNSA. The CDR3 here is CASSLGGAGGLYEQYF. DNA for the CDR3: TGTGCCAGCAGCTTAGGTGGAGCGGGAGGGCTCTACGAGCAGTACTTC.

This chain joins TRBV9 and TRBJ2-1, with TRBD2 matching over 10 bases. Trimming took 0 bases from V and 9 from J; bases not matched to a gene: 15. The germline V gene encodes CDR1 SGDLS and CDR2 YYNGEE. The CDR3 length is 18 residues. Here the CDR3 DNA reads TGTGCCAGCAGCGTAGAAGCTAGCGGGAGCTTTCGGGCCGTTGAGCAGTTCTTC. Translating gives CASSVEASGSFRAVEQFF.

In its sample, this clone was seen a few times. The chain carries TRBV15 and TRBJ2-7; D might be TRBD1 (5 bases). Germline V lookup: CDR1 LNHNV, CDR2 YYDKDF (reference sequence). The ends were cut back, 1 base at V and 0 bases at J, with 10 bases in the middle. The CDR3 totals 15 residues. CDR3 loop: CATSRGDRSSYEQYF. The CDR3 region has the DNA TGTGCCACCAGCAGAGGTGACAGATCCTCCTACGAGCAGTACTTC.

The genes are TRBV14 and TRBJ2-1; D is possibly TRBD1 (5 bases). CDR1 is SGHDN, CDR2 FVKESK, per germline. CDR3 length: 16 amino acids. Between the trimmed V and J ends, which lost 1 base and 8 bases, there was a span of 18 bases. The CDR3 sequence is CASSQVGAGWGYEQFF. The CDR3 bases are TGTGCCAGCAGCCAAGTAGGGGCCGGGTGGGGCTATGAGCAGTTCTTC.

V is TRBV16 and J is TRBJ1-1; a possible D gene is TRBD1 (5 bases). This CDR3 contains 16 residues. Germline CDR1 reads KGHSY; CDR2 reads FQNENV. V lost 4 bases, J lost 4 bases, and 19 bases lay in between. This CDR3 is CASSRFPKGKGTEAFF. The CDR3 DNA is TGTGCCAGCAGCCGTTTCCCGAAGGGGAAGGGCACTGAAGCTTTCTTT. The full variable domain, its missing parts supplied by reference TRBV16 and TRBJ1-1, is GEEVAQTPKHLVRGEGQKAKLYCAPIKGHSYVFWYQQVLKNEFKFLISFQNENVFDETGMPKERFSAKCLPNSPCSLEIQATKLEDSAVYFCASSRFPKGKGTEAFFGQGTRLTVV.

The gene calls are TRBV4-1 and TRBJ2-1; no firm D call. Germline values: CDR1 MGHRA, CDR2 YSYEKL. The V and J ends lost 3 bases and 8 bases respectively, with 8 bases between them. There are 12 residues in the CDR3. CDR3 bases: TGCGCCAGCAGCCAGAGGTCCGATGAGCAGTTCTTC. Protein: CASSQRSDEQFF.

V is TRBV9 and J is TRBJ2-1; D unclear. V shed 2 bases and J shed 6 bases, with 6 bases lying between them. The germline V gene encodes CDR1 SGDLS and CDR2 YYNGEE. This CDR3 region has 12 residues. CDR3 loop: CASSVGSNEQFF. The DNA for the CDR3 is TGTGCCAGCAGCGTTGGTAGCAATGAGCAGTTCTTC.

CDR3 DNA: TGTGCCTTTTCCCCTCAAGCGGGAGGAGTCTACGAGCAGTACTTC. This sequence encodes CAFSPQAGGVYEQYF. V is TRBV30 and J is TRBJ2-7; 9 nucleotides align to TRBD2. The germline V gene has CDR1 GTSNPN and CDR2 SVGIG (reference sequence). The CDR3 has 15 amino acids. The V gene end was trimmed by 7 bases and the J gene end by 3 bases; junction bases not matched to a gene: 13. Combining the CDR3 with reference TRBV30 and TRBJ2-7 gives the whole variable domain SQTIHQWPATLVQPVGSPLSLECTVEGTSNPNLYWYRQAAGRGLQLLFYSVGIGQISSEVPQNLSASRPQDRQFILSSKKLLLSDSGFYLCAFSPQAGGVYEQYFGPGTRLTVT.

V and J are TRBV7-2 and TRBJ2-7, with D tentatively TRBD2 (6 bases). CDR3 size: 14 residues. The ends were cut back, 4 bases at V and 0 bases at J, with 10 bases in the middle. In germline, CDR1 is SGHTA, CDR2 FQGNSA. CDR3 sequence: CASSSWGVSYEQYF. In nucleotides, the CDR3 is TGTGCCAGCAGCTCCTGGGGGGTCTCCTACGAGCAGTACTTC.

This rearrangement joins TRBV27 to TRBJ2-3; 8 bases match TRBD2. This CDR3 is 14 amino acids long. Looked up from germline, CDR1 is MNHEY and CDR2 is SMNVEV (reference sequence). V was pared by 10 bases and J by 4 bases, with 10 bases of the junction left unmatched. CDR3 nucleotides: TGTGCCACTAAGGGGCTAGCGGGCCCAGATACGCAGTATTTT. Translation: CATKGLAGPDTQYF.